Below are 4 T cell receptor beta chains sequenced from a single sample in a study of cytomegalovirus exposure and HLA in healthy donors. In the PCR, 60 Vbeta and 13 Jbeta primers were used. Sequencing was performed with immunoSEQ multiplex PCR; in TCRdb, only in-frame clones are kept and a portion is missing. The table has approximately 82,000 clones, 10% seen once. The source material was PBMCs. The receptors come from a man between 60 and 75 years old in good health and CMV-seropositive.

This clone was recorded a few times. The J gene is TRBJ2-1, the V gene TRBV5-1, with 7 bases fitting TRBD2. The V segment lost 0 bases and the J segment 0 bases; nucleotides outside the gene matches: 6. The CDR3 sequence is 17 residues long. Germline CDR1 reads SGHRS; CDR2 reads YFSETQ. The CDR3 DNA follows: TGCGCCAGCAGCTTGGCTCCAGCGGGGAACTCCTACAATGAGCAGTTCTTC. This codes for CASSLAPAGNSYNEQFF.

This chain joins TRBV6-1 and TRBJ1-1; tentatively, D is TRBD1 (5 bases). Germline CDR1 is MNHNS and CDR2 is SASEGT. This CDR3 is 14 amino acids long. Trimming left V 3 bases short and J 4 bases short, with 12 bases between. The CDR3 loop is CASSDRVRGTEAFF. The DNA for the CDR3 is TGTGCCAGCAGTGACAGGGTGCGTGGCACTGAAGCTTTCTTT.

The chain couples TRBV30 to TRBJ1-5; 7 bases fit TRBD1. This CDR3 has 16 amino acids. From germline, CDR1 is GTSNPN and CDR2 SVGIG (reference sequence). Germline trimming cut 3 bases from V and 1 base from J; bases unmatched to any gene: 9. The CDR3 nucleotides read TGTGCCTGGAGCCAAACAGGGGTCGGAAGCAATCAGCCCCAGCATTTT. Encoded protein: CAWSQTGVGSNQPQHF.

This clone was observed a handful of times. J is TRBJ1-4 and V is TRBV5-1; tentatively, D is TRBD1 (5 bases). CDR3 length equals 15 residues. Trimming stripped 2 bases from V and 8 bases from J, with 16 bases between. The germline V gene encodes CDR1 SGHRS and CDR2 YFSETQ. The CDR3 bases are TGCGCCAGCAGCTTTCAGGGCCGGCAGTACGAAAAACTGTTTTTT. Translated, it gives CASSFQGRQYEKLFF.